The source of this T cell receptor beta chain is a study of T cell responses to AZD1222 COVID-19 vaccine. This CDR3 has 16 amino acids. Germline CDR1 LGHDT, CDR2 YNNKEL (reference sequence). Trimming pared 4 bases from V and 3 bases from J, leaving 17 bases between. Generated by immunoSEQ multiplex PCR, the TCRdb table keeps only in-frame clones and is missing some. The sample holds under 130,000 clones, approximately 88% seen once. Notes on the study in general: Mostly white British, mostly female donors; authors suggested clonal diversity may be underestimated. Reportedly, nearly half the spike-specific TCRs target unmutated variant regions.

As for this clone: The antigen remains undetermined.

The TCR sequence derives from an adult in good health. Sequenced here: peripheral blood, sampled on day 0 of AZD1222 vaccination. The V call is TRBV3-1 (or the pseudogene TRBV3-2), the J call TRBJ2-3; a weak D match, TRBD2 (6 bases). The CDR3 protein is CASSPLAGPSTDTQYF. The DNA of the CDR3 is TGTGCCAGCAGCCCTCTGGCGGGGCCCTCAACAGATACGCAGTATTTT.